The clone carrying this T cell receptor (beta chain) was counted many times. As yet, its antigen is unknown. Per the germline V gene, CDR1 is SNHLY and CDR2 is FYNNEI. V was pared by 7 bases and J by 1 base, with 8 bases between. CDR3 length equals 13 residues. Unique molecular identifiers were affixed to single, distinct cDNA molecules. TCRdb processed the 5' RACE reads anew with MiXCR; each CDR3 protein has one entry. The data hold under 95,000 distinct CDR3 sequences, with over 9.5% observed a single time. This entry is derived from a study of early T cells in non-severe SARS-CoV-2 infection. Study-wide background: Sequencing of unsorted whole blood was done on bulk RNA, leaving chains unpaired. Study results and caveats: Using VDJdb, the matching emphasized anti-spike CD8 responses while missing private and CD4 specificities.

Specimen: whole blood. The sequence was collected from an adult who was a healthcare worker with PCR-confirmed SARS-CoV-2 infection or an uninfected control (not recorded which). V and J are TRBV2 and TRBJ1-5; D possibly corresponds to TRBD1 (5 bases). This CDR3 reads CASNRDSNQPQHF. The DNA of the CDR3 is TGTGCCAGCAACCGGGACAGCAATCAGCCCCAGCATTTT.